These T cell receptor beta chains were read from a single sample in a study of T-cell memory formation after mild COVID-19. A single record per CDR3 protein comes from TCRdb applying MiXCR to the 5' RACE reads. This sample has 550,000 to 600,000 distinct CDR3 sequences, with approximately 15% found just once. Sequenced material: PBMCs or a T cell subset sorted from them (not recorded which). The receptor source for this set is an adult woman who had mild COVID-19 (a few samples of this study predate the infection). Cell type and time point are not known. Both conserved end residues are part of each CDR3. The D gene is left open where the match is weak. Rows give clone size only sometimes, using once, few, many, or a class for an expanded clone.

- | - | TRBJ1-2 | TRBV20-1 | CSARNTPASNYGYTF | TGCAGTGCTAGAAATACTCCGGCGTCTAACTATGGCTACACCTTC
- | - | TRBJ2-7 | TRBV6-5 | CASSYRRGGDEQYF | TGTGCCAGCAGTTACCGGAGGGGAGGCGACGAGCAGTACTTC
TRBD1 | - | TRBJ1-2 | TRBV7-9 | CASSSVAGQGALGYTF | TGTGCCAGCAGCTCGGTCGCGGGACAGGGGGCTCTTGGCTACACCTTC
- | - | TRBJ2-6 | TRBV6-5 | CASRSQGANVLTF | TGTGCCAGCAGGTCCCAGGGGGCCAACGTCCTGACTTTC
- | few | TRBJ1-1 | TRBV12-3/TRBV12-4 | CASSYQGFNTEAFF | TGTGCCAGCAGTTATCAGGGCTTTAACACTGAAGCTTTCTTT
- | few | TRBJ1-2 | TRBV29-1 | CSVEDRGGYGYTF | TGCAGCGTTGAAGACAGGGGCGGCTATGGCTACACCTTC
- | few | TRBJ2-5 | TRBV7-6 | CASSPLHPGQAGGAQYF | TGTGCCAGCAGCCCCCTTCATCCCGGACAGGCCGGGGGGGCCCAGTACTTC
TRBD2 | - | TRBJ2-5 | TRBV5-1 | CASSLGGLAGRQETQYF | TGCGCCAGCAGCTTGGGAGGCCTAGCGGGGCGGCAAGAGACCCAGTACTTC
- | - | TRBJ2-3 | TRBV20-1 | CSAPDPGRTDTQYF | TGCAGTGCCCCGGACCCAGGGCGAACAGATACGCAGTATTTT
TRBD2 | - | TRBJ2-1 | TRBV7-9 | CASRQLAGGPYEQFF | TGTGCCAGCAGACAGCTAGCGGGAGGGCCCTATGAGCAGTTCTTC
TRBD1 | - | TRBJ1-2 | TRBV7-9 | CASTLQTGYGYTF | TGTGCCAGCACCTTGCAGACAGGGTATGGCTACACCTTC
- | many | TRBJ2-1 | TRBV12-3/TRBV12-4 | CASSLARYEQFF | TGTGCCAGCAGTTTAGCTAGGTATGAGCAGTTCTTC
TRBD2 | few | TRBJ2-7 | TRBV6-2/TRBV6-3 | CASSYGGRPYEQYF | TGTGCCAGCAGTTACGGCGGGAGGCCCTACGAGCAGTACTTC
- | few | TRBJ1-6 | TRBV4-1 | CASSQSPPVVNSPLHF | TGCGCCAGCAGCCAATCTCCTCCGGTCGTTAATTCACCCCTCCACTTT
- | - | TRBJ2-3 | TRBV25-1 | CASSVGGLDTQYF | TGTGCCAGCAGTGTAGGGGGGTTAGATACGCAGTATTTT
TRBD1 | few | TRBJ2-7 | TRBV18 | CASSPHQAGQGEQYF | TGTGCCAGCTCACCACATCAAGCGGGACAGGGGGAGCAGTACTTC
- | - | TRBJ2-4 | TRBV11-3 | CASSLKGRHIQYF | TGTGCCAGCAGCTTAAAGGGACGGCACATTCAGTACTTC
- | few | TRBJ2-1 | TRBV20-1 | CSARKLVGGNEQFF | TGCAGTGCTAGGAAACTAGTGGGAGGCAATGAGCAGTTCTTC
TRBD1 | once | TRBJ1-1 | TRBV6-5 | CASSGRGAGDTEAFF | TGTGCCAGCAGTGGCAGGGGGGCCGGGGACACTGAAGCTTTCTTT
- | - | TRBJ1-2 | TRBV7-2 | CASSLGQGRAGYTF | TGTGCCAGCAGCTTGGGGCAGGGTAGGGCCGGCTACACCTTC
TRBD1 | - | TRBJ1-1 | TRBV6-5 | CASIGQAGTEAFF | TGTGCCAGCATAGGACAGGCGGGAACTGAAGCTTTCTTT
TRBD1 | few | TRBJ2-7 | TRBV12-3/TRBV12-4 | CASVRGLGYEQYF | TGTGCCAGCGTTAGGGGGCTGGGCTACGAGCAGTACTTC
- | - | TRBJ2-5 | TRBV6-6 | CASSYDRIQETQYF | TGTGCCAGCAGTTACGATAGGATCCAAGAGACCCAGTACTTC
- | - | TRBJ1-2 | TRBV7-2 | CASSPRPFVDYGYTF | TGTGCCAGCAGCCCGCGACCGTTTGTCGACTATGGCTACACCTTC
TRBD2 | - | TRBJ2-1 | TRBV5-1 | CASSLGPGLANNEQFF | TGCGCCAGCAGCTTGGGTCCGGGACTAGCGAACAATGAGCAGTTCTTC
- | - | TRBJ1-2 | TRBV30 | CALDGRIYGGYTF | TGTGCCTTGGATGGCAGGATCTATGGTGGCTACACCTTC
- | few | TRBJ2-3 | TRBV5-1 | CASSSLGGPTDTQYF | TGCGCCAGCAGCTCCCTAGGGGGTCCCACAGATACGCAGTATTTT
- | - | TRBJ1-1 | TRBV5-1 | CASRYAGPNTEAFF | TGCGCCAGCAGGTACGCGGGCCCTAACACTGAAGCTTTCTTT
TRBD2 | few | TRBJ2-7 | TRBV5-1 | CASRLADTYEQYF | TGCGCCAGCCGACTAGCGGACACCTACGAGCAGTACTTC
- | - | TRBJ2-5 | TRBV7-2 | CASSPRPGGQETQYF | TGTGCCAGCAGCCCCAGACCCGGAGGACAAGAGACCCAGTACTTC
- | - | TRBJ2-7 | TRBV20-1 | CSASGYEQYF | TGCAGTGCTAGCGGCTACGAGCAGTACTTC
- | - | TRBJ2-7 | TRBV10-3 | CAISEREGSYEQYF | TGTGCCATCAGTGAGCGGGAAGGCTCCTACGAGCAGTACTTC
- | - | TRBJ1-5 | TRBV15 | CATSRDGANSQPQHF | TGTGCCACCAGCAGAGATGGAGCGAACTCTCAGCCCCAGCATTTT
- | few | TRBJ1-2 | TRBV18 | CASSPRGSDGYTF | TGTGCCAGCTCACCACGGGGGAGCGATGGCTACACCTTC
- | - | TRBJ2-5 | TRBV5-6 | CASSLAVVPKYQETQYF | TGTGCCAGCAGCTTGGCCGTAGTACCTAAGTACCAAGAGACCCAGTACTTC
- | many | TRBJ2-5 | TRBV15 | CATSRHGGETQYF | TGTGCCACCAGCCGCCACGGGGGAGAGACCCAGTACTTC
- | - | TRBJ1-5 | TRBV19 | CASRTSQGQFSNQPQHF | TGTGCCAGTAGAACCTCACAAGGACAATTTAGCAATCAGCCCCAGCATTTT
- | - | TRBJ1-2 | TRBV5-4 | CASSLDIGENYGYTF | TGTGCCAGCAGCTTGGATATTGGGGAGAACTATGGCTACACCTTC
- | - | TRBJ2-5 | TRBV15 | CATSRDAIGETQYF | TGTGCCACCAGCAGAGATGCTATAGGGGAGACCCAGTACTTC
- | few | TRBJ1-5 | TRBV6-2/TRBV6-3 | CASSEESVVNQPQHF | TGTGCCAGCAGCGAAGAGTCAGTAGTTAATCAGCCCCAGCATTTT
TRBD1 | few | TRBJ2-7 | TRBV7-3 | CASSPHPGTGINEQYF | TGTGCCAGCAGCCCTCATCCCGGGACAGGGATCAACGAGCAGTACTTC
- | - | TRBJ1-4 | TRBV6-5 | CASKGPGTNEKLFF | TGTGCCAGCAAAGGTCCGGGGACTAATGAAAAACTGTTTTTT
- | few | TRBJ2-1 | TRBV10-3 | CAISDGATYNEQFF | TGTGCCATCAGTGACGGTGCGACCTACAATGAGCAGTTCTTC
TRBD1 | many | TRBJ1-6 | TRBV9 | CASSYRDRVGSPLHF | TGTGCCAGCAGCTACCGGGACAGGGTCGGCTCACCCCTCCACTTT
- | few | TRBJ2-3 | TRBV7-2 | CASSFASEDTQYF | TGTGCCAGCAGCTTCGCTAGCGAAGATACGCAGTATTTT
- | few | TRBJ2-1 | TRBV6-5 | CASSYGSGYNEQFF | TGTGCCAGCAGTTACGGTTCGGGATACAATGAGCAGTTCTTC
- | - | TRBJ1-1 | TRBV6-5 | CASSYSGRSTEAFF | TGTGCCAGCAGTTACTCGGGTCGGAGCACTGAAGCTTTCTTT
- | few | TRBJ2-2 | TRBV3-1 | CASSQSTNTGELFF | TGTGCCAGCAGTCAATCCACGAACACCGGGGAGCTGTTTTTT
TRBD2 | - | TRBJ2-3 | TRBV7-9 | CASSLNGLAGTDTQYF | TGTGCCAGCAGCTTAAATGGACTAGCGGGCACAGATACGCAGTATTTT
- | - | TRBJ2-7 | TRBV6-2/TRBV6-3 | CASHQPRIPYEQYF | TGTGCCAGCCACCAACCTAGAATCCCCTACGAGCAGTACTTC
- | many | TRBJ2-3 | TRBV7-8 | CASSSPRSGDGADTQYF | TGTGCCAGCAGCTCCCCCCGGTCAGGGGATGGCGCAGATACGCAGTATTTT
TRBD2 | few | TRBJ2-2 | TRBV30 | CAWSGLAGAIGELFF | TGTGCCTGGAGTGGTCTAGCGGGAGCGATCGGGGAGCTGTTTTTT
- | - | TRBJ1-2 | TRBV12-3/TRBV12-4 | CASSLAQDYGYTF | TGTGCCAGCAGTTTAGCTCAGGACTATGGCTACACCTTC